This T cell receptor (beta chain) was observed in a study of shared clonotypes between healthy human individuals. Investigators divided CD4+ cells into CD45RA+ naive and CD45RA-negative memory subsets. The CDR3 extends over 14 amino acids. V lost 4 bases and J 7 bases, leaving 14 bases between the germline ends. Germline lookup yields CDR1 ENHRY and CDR2 SYGVKD. Over several immunoSEQ plates, each subset's genomic DNA was distributed in even portions. Assay used: immunoSEQ multiplex PCR; TCRdb lists only in-frame clones, some missing. The table shows 780,000 or so clones, with over 55% occurring only once. Study conclusions and caveats: Read depth was anticipated to influence clonotype sharing among donors. Since donors were few, the genetic and exposure-history diversity represented was limited.

To note about this clone: The antigen remains unidentified.

Sequenced sample: memory CD4+ T cells sorted from blood. The subset denotes: CD45RA-negative fraction. V usage is TRBV10-3 and J usage is TRBJ1-5; possibly TRBD1 for D (6 bases). The TCR comes from a woman aged 30 to 39 in good health. CDR3 protein: CAISATGQEQPQHF. CDR3 bases: TGTGCCATCAGTGCCACAGGGCAGGAACAGCCCCAGCATTTT.